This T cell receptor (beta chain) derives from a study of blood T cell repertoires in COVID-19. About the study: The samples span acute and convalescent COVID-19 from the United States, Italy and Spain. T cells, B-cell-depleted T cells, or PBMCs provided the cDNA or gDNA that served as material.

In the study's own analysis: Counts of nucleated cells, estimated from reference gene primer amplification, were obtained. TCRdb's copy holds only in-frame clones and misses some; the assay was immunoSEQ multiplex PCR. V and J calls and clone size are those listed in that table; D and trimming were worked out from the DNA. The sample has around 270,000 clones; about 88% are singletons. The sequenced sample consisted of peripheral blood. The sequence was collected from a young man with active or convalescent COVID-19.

The CDR3 DNA follows: TGCAGCGTTCAAACGACAGGGAATTGGTACGAGCAGTACTTC. Translating it yields CSVQTTGNWYEQYF. The genes are TRBV29-1 and TRBJ2-7; 7 nucleotides agree with TRBD1. Germline V gene lookup returns CDR1 SQVTM and CDR2 ANQGSEA. The CDR3 length is 14 residues. Trimming at V came to 5 bases and at J to 4 bases, leaving 11 bases not matched to a gene.